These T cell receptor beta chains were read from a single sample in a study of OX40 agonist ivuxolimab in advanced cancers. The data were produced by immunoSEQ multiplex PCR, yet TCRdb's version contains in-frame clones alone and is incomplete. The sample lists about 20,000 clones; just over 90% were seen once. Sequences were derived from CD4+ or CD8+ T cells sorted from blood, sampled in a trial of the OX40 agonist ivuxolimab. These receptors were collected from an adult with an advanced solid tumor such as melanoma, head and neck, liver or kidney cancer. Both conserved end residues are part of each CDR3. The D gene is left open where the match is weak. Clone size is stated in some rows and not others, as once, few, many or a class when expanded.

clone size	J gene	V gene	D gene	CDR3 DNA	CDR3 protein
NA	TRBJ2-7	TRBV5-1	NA	TGCGCCAGCAGCTTGGATCTGGGGGCCTACGAGCAGTACTTC	CASSLDLGAYEQYF
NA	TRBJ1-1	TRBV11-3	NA	TGTGCCAGCAGCTTCGCTGGGGGCACTGAAGCTTTCTTT	CASSFAGGTEAFF
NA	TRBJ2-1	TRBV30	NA	TGTGCCTGGAGTGTACTGGGGGGAGAATACAATGAGCAGTTCTTC	CAWSVLGGEYNEQFF
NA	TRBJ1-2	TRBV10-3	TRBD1	TGTGCCATAGAATCTGACAGGGACCGAAACTATGGCTACACCTTC	CAIESDRDRNYGYTF
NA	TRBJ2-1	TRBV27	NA	TGTGCCAGCAGTCCAAACTGGCCCTACAATGAGCAGTTCTTC	CASSPNWPYNEQFF
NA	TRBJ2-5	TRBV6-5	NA	TGTGCCAGCAGCAACACCCTCGGGGAGACCCAGTACTTC	CASSNTLGETQYF
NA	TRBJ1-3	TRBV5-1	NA	TGCGCCAGCAGCCCCCCCAGGGATCCTGGAAACACCATATATTTT	CASSPPRDPGNTIYF
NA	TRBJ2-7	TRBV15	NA	TGTGCCACCAGCAGAGAACGGGGGTTTGCCTACGAGCAGTACTTC	CATSRERGFAYEQYF
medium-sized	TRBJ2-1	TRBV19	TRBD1	TGTGCCAGTAGTATCACTGGGACAGGCAATGAGCAGTTCTTC	CASSITGTGNEQFF
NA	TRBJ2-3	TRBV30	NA	TGTGCCTGGAGTAGGGTACTCACAGATACGCAGTATTTT	CAWSRVLTDTQYF
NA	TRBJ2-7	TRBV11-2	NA	TGTGCCAGCAGCTTATACACAGGGTCCTACGAGCAGTACTTC	CASSLYTGSYEQYF
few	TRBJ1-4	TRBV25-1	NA	TGTGCCAGCAGTTCCATTGGGAGAGATGAAAAACTGTTTTTT	CASSSIGRDEKLFF
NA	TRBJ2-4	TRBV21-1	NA	TGTGCCAGCAGCAAAGCCAGGGAATATTCCAAAAACATTCAGTACTTC	CASSKAREYSKNIQYF
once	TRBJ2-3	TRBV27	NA	TGTGCCAGCAGTCGACGGAGAGATACGCAGTATTTT	CASSRRRDTQYF
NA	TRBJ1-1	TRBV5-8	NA	TGTGCCAGCAGCTTGGTTTGGAAAAGTACTGAAGCTTTCTTT	CASSLVWKSTEAFF
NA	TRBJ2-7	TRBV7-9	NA	TGTGCCAGCAGCAAGCAGAATCATGCGGCGAACGAGCAGTACTTC	CASSKQNHAANEQYF
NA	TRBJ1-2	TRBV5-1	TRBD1	TGCGCCAGCAGCTTGACAGGGGATCTGGATGGCTACACCTTC	CASSLTGDLDGYTF
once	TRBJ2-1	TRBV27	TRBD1	TGTGCCAGCAGTCCTCGGACAGGAGCCTACAATGAGCAGTTCTTC	CASSPRTGAYNEQFF
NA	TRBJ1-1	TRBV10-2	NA	TGCGCCAGCAGTGCTCCAGGAATGAACACTGAAGCTTTCTTT	CASSAPGMNTEAFF
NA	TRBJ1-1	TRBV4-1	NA	TGCGCCAGCAGCTGGACAGCGAACACTGAAGCTTTCTTT	CASSWTANTEAFF
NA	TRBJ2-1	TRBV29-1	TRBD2	TGCAGCACAGAGCGGGGGGGCCTCAAGTTGGATGAGCAGTTCTTC	CSTERGGLKLDEQFF
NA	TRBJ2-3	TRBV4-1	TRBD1	TGCGCCAGCAGCCAAGGGACAGGGCCCCTTAGCACAGATACGCAGTATTTT	CASSQGTGPLSTDTQYF
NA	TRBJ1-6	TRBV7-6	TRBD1	TGTGCCAGCAGCTCACACCCGGACAGGGTCAATTCACCCCTCCACTTT	CASSSHPDRVNSPLHF
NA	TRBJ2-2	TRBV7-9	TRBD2	TGTGCCAGCAGCTTCCTAGCGGGGCCCTTCACCGGGGAGCTGTTTTTT	CASSFLAGPFTGELFF
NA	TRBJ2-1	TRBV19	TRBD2	TGTGCCAGTAGTATAGATTCCGGCGGGGGGACCTACAATGAGCAGTTCTTC	CASSIDSGGGTYNEQFF
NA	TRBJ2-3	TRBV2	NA	TGTGCCAGCAGTGAATACGTAGATACGCAGTATTTT	CASSEYVDTQYF
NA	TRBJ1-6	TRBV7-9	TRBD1	TGTGCCAGCAGCCCCCGACAGGGATACTCACCCCTCCACTTT	CASSPRQGYSPLHF
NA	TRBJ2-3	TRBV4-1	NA	TGCGCCAGCAGCCAACCCCTTGCGGATACGCAGTATTTT	CASSQPLADTQYF
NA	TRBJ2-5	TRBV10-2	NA	TGCGCCAGCCGGAGGGAGTACCAAGAGACCCAGTACTTC	CASRREYQETQYF
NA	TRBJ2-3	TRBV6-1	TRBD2	TGTGCCAGCAGTCCGACTAGCGGAGGGGCAGATACGCAGTATTTT	CASSPTSGGADTQYF
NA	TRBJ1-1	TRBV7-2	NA	TGTGCCAGCAGCTTAGAGAGGCAGAACACTGAAGCTTTCTTT	CASSLERQNTEAFF
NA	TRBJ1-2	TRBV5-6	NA	TGTGCCAGCAGCTTGGTTCTCAGCTCTGGGGGCTACACCTTC	CASSLVLSSGGYTF
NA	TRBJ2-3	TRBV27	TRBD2	TGTGCCAGCAGTTGGGGCGGGGGGCGAACAGATACGCAGTATTTT	CASSWGGGRTDTQYF
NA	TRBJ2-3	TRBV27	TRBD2	TGTGCCAGCAGTTTATCGGTGGGGGGCGGGGGGTGGTCAGATACGCAGTATTTT	CASSLSVGGGGWSDTQYF
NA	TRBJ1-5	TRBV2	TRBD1	TGTGCCAGCAGCTCCCGGGACAGGGGTGGCAATCAGCCCCAGCATTTT	CASSSRDRGGNQPQHF
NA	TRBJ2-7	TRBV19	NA	TGTGCCAGTAGTATAGGGACGGTCGAGCAGTACTTC	CASSIGTVEQYF
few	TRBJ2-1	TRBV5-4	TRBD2	TGTGCCAGCAGCACCACTAGCGGCAATGAGCAGTTCTTC	CASSTTSGNEQFF
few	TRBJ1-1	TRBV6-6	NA	TGTGCCAGCAGTTACTCTCCGGGGCTGAACACTGAAGCTTTCTTT	CASSYSPGLNTEAFF
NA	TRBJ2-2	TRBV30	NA	TGTGCCTGGAAGGCCGGGGAGCTGTTTTTT	CAWKAGELFF
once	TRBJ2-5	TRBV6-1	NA	TGTGCCAGCAGTGAAAGGCAGGGCCAAATAGGAGAGACCCAGTACTTC	CASSERQGQIGETQYF
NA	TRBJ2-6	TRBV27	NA	TGTGCCAGCAGTTTAGATACAGGGGCGGGAGGGGCCAACGTCCTGACTTTC	CASSLDTGAGGANVLTF
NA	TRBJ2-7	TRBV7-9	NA	TGTGCCAGCAGCCCCCCGGGAGCCTCCGAGCAGTACTTC	CASSPPGASEQYF
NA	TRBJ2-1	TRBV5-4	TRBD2	TGTGCCAGCAGCTTTGGTCTAGCGGGGTACAATGAGCAGTTCTTC	CASSFGLAGYNEQFF
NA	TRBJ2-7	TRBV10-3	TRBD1	TGTGCCATCAGCGAAACCGGGACAGGGGGCGAGCAGTACTTC	CAISETGTGGEQYF
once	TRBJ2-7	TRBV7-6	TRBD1	TGTGCCAGCAGCCCCGAAAGGGGGCTGGACGAGCAGTACTTC	CASSPERGLDEQYF
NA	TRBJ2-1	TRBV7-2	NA	TGTGCCAGCAGCCCCTACAAGAGCTCCTACAATGAGCAGTTCTTC	CASSPYKSSYNEQFF